This note documents a single TCR beta chain sequence. The antigen it recognizes is unknown. Per-base qualities were not stored, and no clone one base away is much larger. TCRbeta CDR3 regions were amplified from genomic DNA using the immunoSEQ Assay, a bias-controlled multiplex PCR. The authors processed their data as follows. The number of nucleated cells in each sample was estimated by amplification of reference gene primers within the assay. To quantify the absolute abundance of each unique TCRbeta CDR3 rearrangement, sequence reads were collapsed and filtered. For each sample, productive Simpson clonality was calculated as the square root of Simpson's diversity index over productive rearrangements. The table was pulled from immuneACCESS by TCRdb, which kept in-frame rearrangements only. Such tables lose some clones; where checked, under half of the loss comes from unresolved V genes, and the rest has no known cause. D and trimming were read from the DNA, whereas the V and J calls and clone size are those reported in that table. The sample profile shows about 260,000 clones; 88% of them were found once. Less than 3% of the sample goes to the ten largest clones.

In the prospective study, participants were about 18 to 95 years old, resided in about two dozen geographic areas of the United States, and were enrolled through a virtual design. Cohort assignment in the prospective study relied on participant-reported clinical history from a screening survey and a study questionnaire. For ImmuneRACE Cohort 3, a participant was defined as recovered based on two consecutive negative NP/OP PCR tests, clearance by a healthcare professional, or resolution of symptoms. In the prospective study, whole blood, serum and a nasopharyngeal or oropharyngeal swab were collected from each participant by mobile phlebotomists. Participants in the prospective study had the option to provide additional blood draws and questionnaires over a 2-month period. Before DNA extraction, prospective study blood samples were shipped either frozen or at room temperature. These data belong to a study of blood T cell repertoires in COVID-19 (TCRdb year 2020). About the full investigation: Samples covering the acute and convalescent phases of COVID-19 were provided by collaborators in the United States, Italy and Spain. The prospective study material was composed of cDNA or gDNA derived from T cells, B-cell-depleted T cells, or PBMCs. Subjects who had been exposed to COVID-19, were actively infected with it, or had recovered from it provided the deeply sampled blood TCRbeta repertoires that made up the dataset. The repertoires were released in a freely available public database intended as a resource for research on the immune response to SARS-CoV-2. The samples were drawn from the first 160 participants of the ongoing ImmuneRACE study and from some 1,300 subjects provided by 6 global collaborators. The sample metadata nearly always contained a de-identified subject ID, COVID-19 status, age in years and sex. Where HLA class I and class II types were available, the types were taken from metadata supplied by the sample provider, not from assay-based typing.

Points the paper makes about the study in general: The quantity of clinical and demographic metadata differed by source and by participant and was supplied without curation.

This receptor was obtained from a woman between 45 and 65 years old who had recovered from COVID-19. The sample was PBMCs or T cells enriched from blood (not recorded which).

The CDR3 is CASSFMGQPQNQPQHF. The sequence in DNA is TGTGCCAGCAGCTTTATGGGACAGCCGCAGAATCAGCCCCAGCATTTT. In this chain, TRBV7-2 is recombined with TRBJ1-5, and 7 junction bases match TRBD1. V lost 3 bases and J lost 4 bases, and the count of bases not matched to a germline gene is 9. The CDR3 has 16 amino acids, counting the end cysteine and phenylalanine. The CDR3 DNA has 48 bases and is translated from base 1. From the germline V gene, CDR1 is SGHTA and CDR2 is FQGNSA. When the CDR3 is completed using the reference TRBV7-2 and TRBJ1-5 genes on either side, the full variable domain is GAGVSQSPSNKVTEKGKDVELRCDPISGHTALYWYRQSLGQGLEFLIYFQGNSAPDKSGLPSDRFSAERTGGSVSTLTIQRTQQEDSAVYLCASSFMGQPQNQPQHFGDGTRLSIL.